The 2 T cell receptor beta chains listed next were all sequenced from one sample in a study of T cell repertoires in cytomegalovirus infection. TCRdb fed the reads into MiXCR, producing one record per CDR3 protein. The top ten hold roughly 8.7% of the sample, which has about 400,000 distinct CDR3 sequences, about a sixth seen once. Sequencing was done on a sample of PBMCs. All receptors derive from a human donor in good health (CMV status not recorded). Some clones in this sample may be carry-over from other donors' samples.

The V and J genes are TRBV5-6 and TRBJ1-3; TRBD1 matches at 7 bases. The V and J ends lost 7 bases and 2 bases, in that order; junction bases with no gene match: 0. Germline V gene sequence: CDR1 SGHDT, CDR2 YYEEEE. The CDR3 spans 12 residues. CDR3 coding DNA: TGTGCCAGCGGACAGGCTGGAAACACCATATATTTT. Translating gives CASGQAGNTIYF.

The chain carries TRBV19 and TRBJ2-7, with a possible D match to TRBD1 (5 bases). The CDR3 covers 13 residues. The V and J ends lost 6 bases and 2 bases respectively, with 11 bases between them. Germline loops: CDR1 LNHDA, CDR2 SQIVND (reference sequence). In DNA form, the CDR3 reads TGTGCCAGTAGACCGACAGAAACCTACGAGCAGTACTTC. Residues: CASRPTETYEQYF.